The 19 T cell receptor beta chains below come from one sample, sequenced in a study of blood T cell repertoires in COVID-19. Assay: immunoSEQ multiplex PCR; the TCRdb copy retains only in-frame clones and omits some. The sample contains approximately 360,000 clones, roughly nine tenths of which appear only once. Sample: peripheral blood. These receptors all stem from a man aged 35 to 55 with acute or convalescent COVID-19.

This clone was seen a single time. CDR3 DNA: TGTGCCAGCAGTTTCCCGGGGAACACTGAAGCTTTCTTT. Protein: CASSFPGNTEAFF. J is TRBJ1-1 and V is TRBV27; D gene unclear. CDR3 length equals 13 residues. Germline V gene lookup returns CDR1 MNHEY and CDR2 SMNVEV (reference sequence). V lost 3 bases to trimming and J lost 1 base, with 6 bases between them.

This clone showed up just a few times. This chain uses TRBV2 with TRBJ1-6; D ambiguous. The V end lost 0 bases, the J end lost 7 bases, and 4 bases lay between the germline ends. CDR1 SNHLY and CDR2 FYNNEI come from the germline V gene. The CDR3 runs 13 residues. This CDR3 is CASSEARNSPLHF. CDR3 sequence (DNA): TGTGCCAGCAGTGAAGCGCGGAATTCACCCCTCCACTTT.

J is TRBJ1-3 and V is TRBV5-1; no definite D call. Trimming cost V 3 bases and J 0 bases, with 16 bases left between them. The CDR3 sequence is 17 residues long. Germline V gene sequence: CDR1 SGHRS, CDR2 YFSETQ. Here the CDR3 reads CASSWGDSPNSGNTIYF. The CDR3 bases are TGCGCCAGCAGCTGGGGAGATAGCCCGAACTCTGGAAACACCATATATTTT.

This chain joins TRBV28 and TRBJ2-1; TRBD2 is a possible D gene (6 bases). There are 16 residues in the CDR3. Germline assignment: CDR1 MDHEN and CDR2 SYDVKM. V dropped 5 bases and J dropped 3 bases, with 17 bases sitting between them. As DNA, the CDR3 is TGTGCCAGCAGTACCCCGGGGAGGCCTATCTACAATGAGCAGTTCTTC. It is translated as CASSTPGRPIYNEQFF.

This clone showed up just once. The chain carries TRBV2 and TRBJ1-2; D is uncertain. The CDR3 spans 13 residues. The V end lost 9 bases, the J end lost 0 bases, and 11 bases lay between the germline ends. Germline lookup yields CDR1 SNHLY and CDR2 FYNNEI. Here the CDR3 reads CARLSGANYGYTF. The CDR3 region has the DNA TGTGCCAGACTCAGCGGAGCTAACTATGGCTACACCTTC.

The chain combines TRBV11-2 with TRBJ2-7; perhaps TRBD2 as D (5 bases). V dropped 0 bases and J dropped 3 bases, with 9 bases sitting between them. The germline gives CDR1 SGHAT, CDR2 FQNNGV. The CDR3 has 14 residues. Written as DNA, the CDR3 is TGTGCCAGCAGCTTAGAGGGGAGAGACTACGAGCAGTACTTC. Its translation is CASSLEGRDYEQYF.

The J gene is TRBJ1-2, the V gene TRBV2; unclear D gene. V was pared by 10 bases and J by 2 bases, with 11 bases between. Germline V gives CDR1 SNHLY, CDR2 FYNNEI. CDR3 length: 12 residues. CDR3 nucleotide sequence: TGTGCCACTCGGAGGGTGAACTATGGCTACACCTTC. This gives the protein CATRRVNYGYTF.

This chain's CDR3 is CASSRGDEQFF. The DNA for the CDR3 is TGTGCCAGCAGCCGGGGGGATGAGCAGTTCTTC. This rearrangement joins TRBV11-3 to TRBJ2-1; 7 nucleotides agree with TRBD2. The CDR3 covers 11 residues. CDR1 is SGHNT, CDR2 YENEEA, per germline. V lost 5 bases and J lost 8; bases outside the gene matches: 0.

This chain uses TRBV10-3 with TRBJ1-2, with D hard to call. The CDR3 is 15 residues long. Trimming took 0 bases from V and 0 from J, leaving 8 bases between them. The germline gives CDR1 ENHRY, CDR2 SYGVKD. DNA of the CDR3: TGTGCCATCAGTGAGTCGGCGGCTCCTAACTATGGCTACACCTTC. It specifies CAISESAAPNYGYTF.

Here the CDR3 DNA reads TGTGCCAGCAGCGTAGTAGTTTCCCATGGCTACACCTTC. Its translation is CASSVVVSHGYTF. The chain links TRBV9 to TRBJ1-2, with no clear D. The V gene's germline CDR1 is SGDLS and CDR2 YYNGEE. V gave up 0 bases and J gave up 6 bases, with 9 bases separating them. This CDR3 contains 13 residues.

The V and J genes are TRBV19 and TRBJ1-2; the D is unclear. The CDR3 consists of 13 residues. CDR1 and CDR2 (germline): LNHDA, SQIVND (reference sequence). Trimming took off 3 bases at V and 4 bases at J, with 9 bases between the two ends. CDR3 nucleotides: TGTGCCAGTAGTATTGTGAGTACCTATGGCTACACCTTC. It is translated as CASSIVSTYGYTF.

The rearrangement joins TRBV11-2 to TRBJ2-5; D uncertain. CDR1 and CDR2 from the germline V gene are SGHAT and FQNNGV. V was cut by 2 bases and J by 5 bases, with 9 bases left in between. CDR3 length equals 13 residues. CDR3 loop: CASSLTRSETQYF. The CDR3 DNA reads as TGTGCCAGCAGCTTAACGCGGTCGGAGACCCAGTACTTC.

The chain carries TRBV6-1 and TRBJ2-7, with 10 bases matching TRBD1. The V segment lost 1 base and the J segment 3 bases; nucleotides outside the gene matches: 9. Germline V lookup: CDR1 MNHNS, CDR2 SASEGT. The CDR3 totals 17 residues. CDR3 region: CASSEGPGTGDYYEQYF. Here the CDR3 DNA reads TGTGCCAGCAGTGAAGGTCCCGGGACAGGGGACTACTACGAGCAGTACTTC.

This chain joins TRBV7-9 and TRBJ1-2; maybe TRBD1 (6 bases). CDR3 length: 14 residues. V was trimmed by 1 base and J by 6 bases, leaving 12 bases between them. Germline V gene lookup returns CDR1 SEHNR and CDR2 FQNEAQ (reference sequence). The CDR3 spells CASSLVPGVNGYTF. CDR3 nucleotides: TGTGCCAGCAGCTTAGTACCAGGGGTAAATGGCTACACCTTC.

V gene TRBV18 combines with J gene TRBJ2-7; perhaps TRBD1 as D (6 bases). This CDR3 region has 13 residues. V was shortened by 3 bases and J by 5 bases, with 11 bases between the two germline ends. Germline V gene data show CDR1 as KGHSH and CDR2 as LQKENI. CDR3 protein: CASSPRGGDEQYF. Here the CDR3 DNA reads TGTGCCAGCTCACCCAGGGGTGGCGACGAGCAGTACTTC.

Concerning this clone itself: Other DNA sequences of this sample code for an identical CDR3. CDR3 residues: CASGLAFNQPQHF. The DNA for the CDR3 is TGTGCTAGTGGTTTGGCCTTTAATCAGCCCCAGCATTTT. The chain couples TRBV12-5 to TRBJ1-5; D unclear. There are 13 residues in the CDR3. V lost 1 base and J lost 4, with 5 bases in between. Germline V gene sequence: CDR1 LGHNT, CDR2 FRNRAP.

This clone was seen a single time. The rearrangement uses TRBV6-1 and TRBJ2-7; D is unresolved. CDR1 is MNHNS, CDR2 SASEGT, per germline. V lost 5 bases, J lost 4 bases, and 9 bases lay in between. CDR3 length: 12 amino acids. CDR3 nucleotide sequence: TGTGCCAGCAGTCCCGCGACTTACGAGCAGTACTTC. Translated: CASSPATYEQYF.

V usage is TRBV27 and J usage is TRBJ1-6, with 11 bases lining up with TRBD1. The CDR3 is made up of 16 amino acids. Looked up from germline, CDR1 is MNHEY and CDR2 is SMNVEV (reference sequence). The V gene end was trimmed by 7 bases and the J gene end by 8 bases; junction bases not matched to a gene: 10. This CDR3 is CASTSDRGPSYSPLHF. The CDR3 nucleotides read TGTGCCAGCACCTCGGACAGGGGGCCCTCTTATTCACCCCTCCACTTT.

This clone was picked up one time. J is TRBJ1-5 and V is TRBV6-6; maybe TRBD1 (6 bases). This CDR3 contains 16 residues. Trimming took 5 bases from V and 3 from J, leaving 17 bases between them. CDR1 and CDR2 (germline): MNHNY, SVGAGI (reference sequence). CDR3 sequence: CASSTRGSGVNQPQHF. The CDR3 region has the DNA TGTGCCAGCAGTACCCGCGGGTCAGGGGTCAATCAGCCCCAGCATTTT.